One and the same sample provided the 16 T cell receptor beta chains below, sequenced in a study of EBV T-cell therapy then PD-1 blockade in nasopharyngeal carcinoma (dated by TCRdb to the early 2020s). What the treatment or condition label conveys for this sample: AdE1-LMPpoly-expanded autologous EBV-specific T-cell therapy followed by anti-PD-1 nivolumab. These TCRs are of unknown antigen specificity. Library preparation employed the immunoSEQ multiplex PCR assay. In its TCRdb copy, this immuneACCESS table keeps in-frame sequences only and misses some clones. Where compared with another copy, unresolved V genes explain less than half of these, and the others have no known cause. The sample records over 15,000 clones, almost 85% of which are singletons. The top ten clonotypes cover roughly 31% of the sample. The specimen comprised CD8+ T cells from blood, sampled at roughly day 35 from a patient whose treatment included autologous EBV-specific T cells and nivolumab. The receptors here all came from a man in his forties with nasopharyngeal carcinoma.

This chain links TRBV9 with TRBJ2-1; TRBD2 is a possible D gene (5 bases). V was clipped by 0 bases and J by 9 bases, with 13 bases between them. Germline V gene sequence: CDR1 SGDLS, CDR2 YYNGEE. The CDR3 is made up of 14 amino acids. The CDR3 region is CASSVAGGRGEQFF. The DNA for the CDR3 is TGTGCCAGCAGCGTAGCCGGAGGCCGGGGTGAGCAGTTCTTC. Full variable domain (remainder filled in from reference TRBV9 and TRBJ2-1): DSGVTQTPKHLITATGQRVTLRCSPRSGDLSVYWYQQSLDQGLQFLIQYYNGEERAKGNILERFSAQQFPDLHSELNLSSLELGDSALYFCASSVAGGRGEQFFGPGTRLTVL.

The chain carries TRBV4-3 and TRBJ2-4; no reliable D call. The germline V gene encodes CDR1 LGHNA and CDR2 YSLEER. Deletions cut 3 bases from V and 1 base from J, with 10 bases between. CDR3 length: 15 residues. CDR3 residues: CASSHVFGAKNIQYF. The CDR3 region has the DNA TGCGCCAGCAGCCACGTCTTCGGGGCCAAAAACATTCAGTACTTC.

J is TRBJ1-6 and V is TRBV27; a weak D match, TRBD1 (6 bases). Looked up from germline, CDR1 is MNHEY and CDR2 is SMNVEV (reference sequence). The CDR3 is 13 residues long. Trimming cost V 6 bases and J 15 bases, with 18 bases left between them. CDR3: CASSQSLDRSLHF. DNA for the CDR3: TGTGCCAGCAGCCAAAGCTTAGACAGGAGCCTCCACTTT.

This clone was counted only a few times. V usage is TRBV7-3 and J usage is TRBJ1-2; 10 bases fit TRBD1. CDR1 and CDR2 from the germline V gene are SGHTA and FQGTGA. Trimming removed 2 bases from V and 4 bases from J; junction bases left unmatched: 4. The CDR3 length is 15 residues. CDR3 in DNA: TGTGCCAGCAGCTTAGACAGGGGGCGGGGCTATGGCTACACCTTC. Translated, it gives CASSLDRGRGYGYTF.

The chain joins TRBV20-1 to TRBJ2-7, with 13 bases aligning to TRBD2. The CDR3 has 14 amino acids. V gave up 3 bases and J gave up 7 bases; unmatched junction bases: 6. CDR1 and CDR2 from the germline V gene are DFQATT and SNEGSKA (reference sequence). The CDR3: CSASETSGGREQYF. DNA of the CDR3: TGCAGTGCTAGTGAGACTAGCGGGGGGCGGGAGCAGTACTTC.

The chain has TRBV6-5 and TRBJ1-2, with D hard to call. The CDR3 runs 13 residues. The V end lost 2 bases, the J end lost 1 base, and 5 bases lay between the germline ends. From germline, CDR1 is MNHEY and CDR2 SVGAGI. The CDR3, as DNA: TGTGCCAGCAGTTACGGGATTAACTATGGCTACACCTTC. Translation: CASSYGINYGYTF.

The V gene is TRBV6-4, the J gene TRBJ2-3; 12 bases agree with TRBD2. Per germline, CDR1 MRHNA and CDR2 SNTAGT. Trimming at V came to 3 bases and at J to 4 bases, leaving 2 bases not matched to a gene. CDR3 size: 15 residues. The CDR3: CASSESSGGADTQYF. CDR3 bases: TGTGCCAGCAGTGAATCTAGCGGGGGGGCAGATACGCAGTATTTT.

In the case of this clone: In the same sample, other DNA sequences code for this CDR3. This chain's CDR3 is CASSIGGGGPGELFF. Here the CDR3 DNA reads TGTGCCAGTAGTATAGGAGGGGGGGGCCCCGGGGAGCTGTTTTTT. This chain links TRBV19 with TRBJ2-2, with D maybe TRBD2 (7 bases). The CDR3 extends over 15 amino acids. Looked up from germline, CDR1 is LNHDA and CDR2 is SQIVND (reference sequence). V was clipped by 1 base and J by 6 bases, with 12 bases between them.

V usage is TRBV2 and J usage is TRBJ2-3; TRBD1 or TRBD2 may be the D gene (5 bases each). This CDR3 comprises 16 residues. V was clipped by 3 bases and J by 0 bases, with 13 bases between them. CDR1 and CDR2 (germline): SNHLY, FYNNEI. The DNA for the CDR3 is TGTGCCAGCAGTGATGGGACCTTCCCTAGCACAGATACGCAGTATTTT. It yields the protein CASSDGTFPSTDTQYF.

The rearrangement links TRBV4-3 to TRBJ2-7; the D call may be TRBD1 or TRBD2 (5 bases each). The CDR3 has 13 residues. Germline assignment: CDR1 LGHNA and CDR2 YSLEER. V was pared by 4 bases and J by 4 bases, with 11 bases between. CDR3 nucleotide sequence: TGCGCCAGCAGCCGGGGAGAGGGGTACGAGCAGTACTTC. Amino acids: CASSRGEGYEQYF.

This sequence joins TRBV6-5 and TRBJ1-1, with D possibly TRBD1 on 6 matching bases. Trimming pared 5 bases from V and 5 bases from J, leaving 15 bases between. Germline assignment: CDR1 MNHEY and CDR2 SVGAGI. The CDR3 extends over 14 amino acids. In DNA, the CDR3 is TGTGCCAGCAGTCCGAAGACAGGTGGGACTGAAGCTTTCTTT. As protein: CASSPKTGGTEAFF.

This sequence joins TRBV12-3 or TRBV12-4 and TRBJ2-1; no definite D call. This CDR3 has 12 amino acids. V was pared by 2 bases and J by 1 base, with 0 bases between. CDR3 protein: CASSLSYNEQFF. The CDR3, as DNA: TGTGCCAGCAGTTTATCCTACAATGAGCAGTTCTTC.

V is TRBV6-2 or TRBV6-3 and J is TRBJ2-5, with D tentatively TRBD1 or TRBD2 (5 bases each). Germline V lookup: CDR1 MNHEY, CDR2 SVGEGT. V lost 5 bases and J lost 5, with 18 bases in between. There are 15 residues in the CDR3. DNA of the CDR3: TGTGCCAGCAGTGACACGGGGACGTGGGGGGAGACCCAGTACTTC. This codes for CASSDTGTWGETQYF.

The chain has TRBV2 and TRBJ2-1; D might be TRBD2 (5 bases). CDR3 length equals 15 residues. Germline V lookup: CDR1 SNHLY, CDR2 FYNNEI. V was cut by 6 bases and J by 0 bases, with 12 bases left in between. The CDR3 region is CASRPDLSSYNEQFF. The DNA of the CDR3 is TGTGCCAGCAGACCGGACTTGAGCTCCTACAATGAGCAGTTCTTC.

The chain is built from TRBV14 and TRBJ1-4; D gene uncertain. V was shortened by 0 bases and J by 6 bases, with 20 bases between the two germline ends. The CDR3 sequence is 18 residues long. In germline, CDR1 is SGHDN, CDR2 FVKESK. This CDR3 reads CASSQDLWPLGDYEKLFF. CDR3 in DNA: TGTGCCAGCAGCCAAGATCTCTGGCCACTCGGAGACTATGAAAAACTGTTTTTT. Variable domain in full (rest from reference TRBV14 and TRBJ1-4): EAGVTQFPSHSVIEKGQTVTLRCDPISGHDNLYWYRRVMGKEIKFLLHFVKESKQDESGMPNNRFLAERTGGTYSTLKVQPAELEDSGVYFCASSQDLWPLGDYEKLFFGSGTQLSVL.

The genes are TRBV11-3 and TRBJ2-7, with 7 bases lining up with TRBD1. The germline CDR1 and CDR2 sequences are SGHNT and YENEEA. This CDR3 has 13 residues. The V and J ends lost 5 bases and 5 bases, in that order; junction bases with no gene match: 6. This CDR3 is CASSRTGDDEQYF. The CDR3 nucleotides read TGTGCCAGCAGCCGCACAGGGGACGACGAGCAGTACTTC.